This entry is about one TCR beta chain. The V and J ends lost 3 bases and 6 bases, in that order; junction bases with no gene match: 7. The CDR3 has 14 residues. Germline CDR1 is SNHLY and CDR2 is FYNNEI. These data are taken from a study of blood T cell repertoires in COVID-19. Study-level information: Sites across the United States, Italy and Spain contributed samples from acute and convalescent COVID-19. T cells, B-cell-depleted T cells, or PBMCs supplied cDNA or gDNA.

The Seattle site enrolled patients during active infection and followed them longitudinally. Per the study methods: Quantification of nucleated cells was approximated via reference gene primer amplification. Sequencing was performed with immunoSEQ multiplex PCR; in TCRdb, only in-frame clones are kept and a portion is missing. V, J and clone size derive from that table, while D and trimming were established from the DNA sequence. The sample includes 200,000 to 250,000 clones, approximately 85% seen only once; the top ten take less than 6.5%. The gene calls are TRBV2 and TRBJ2-5; 7 bases are a match to TRBD1. The TCR originated in a man aged 50 to 59 with COVID-19, enrolled during active disease. The sample taken for sequencing was peripheral blood. The chain's CDR3 is CASSEDSGGQTQYF. The CDR3 bases are TGTGCCAGCAGTGAGGATTCAGGGGGTCAGACCCAGTACTTC.